The sequence of this TCR beta chain was determined in a study of CD8 T cells in ankylosing spondylitis. General observations from the study: Reportedly, significant enrichment of disease-linked clones occurred in matched ankylosing spondylitis synovial fluid. Characteristic, it appeared, of ankylosing spondylitis blood was a TCR beta motif of roughly eight highly homologous variants.

Library preparation for TCR beta used quantitative 5'-RACE with molecular barcodes. TCRdb reanalysed the 5' RACE reads using MiXCR and keeps one entry per CDR3 protein. Among about 800,000 distinct CDR3 sequences listed, about 11% were seen once. Germline CDR1 SQVTM, CDR2 ANQGSEA. Between the trimmed V and J ends, which lost 6 bases and 3 bases, there was a span of 14 bases. The CDR3 is made up of 13 amino acids. This clonotype was recorded many times. The target antigen is unknown. This clonotype was obtained from a male donor with ankylosing spondylitis. The J gene is TRBJ1-1, the V gene TRBV29-1, with D hard to call. Sequenced material: blood, either unsorted or a sorted T cell fraction (not recorded which). CDR3 bases: TGCAGCGTCACAATCCACTTGGACACTGAAGCTTTCTTT. Protein: CSVTIHLDTEAFF.